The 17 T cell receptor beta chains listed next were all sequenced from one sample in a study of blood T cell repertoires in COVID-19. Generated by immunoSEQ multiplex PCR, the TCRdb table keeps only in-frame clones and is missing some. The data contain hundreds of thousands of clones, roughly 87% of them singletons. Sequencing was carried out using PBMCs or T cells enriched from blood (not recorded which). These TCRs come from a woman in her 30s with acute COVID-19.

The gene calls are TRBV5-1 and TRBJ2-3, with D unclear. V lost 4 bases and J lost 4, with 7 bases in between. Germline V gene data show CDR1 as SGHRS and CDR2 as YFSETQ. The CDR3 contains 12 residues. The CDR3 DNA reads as TGCGCCAGCAGCCTCCCTGCAGATACGCAGTATTTT. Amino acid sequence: CASSLPADTQYF.

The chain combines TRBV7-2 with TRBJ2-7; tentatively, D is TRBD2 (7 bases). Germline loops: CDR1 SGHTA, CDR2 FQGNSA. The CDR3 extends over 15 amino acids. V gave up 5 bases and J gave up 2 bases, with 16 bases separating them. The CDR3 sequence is CASSTPGGPTYEQYF. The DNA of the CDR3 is TGTGCCAGCAGCACCCCCGGGGGGCCTACCTACGAGCAGTACTTC. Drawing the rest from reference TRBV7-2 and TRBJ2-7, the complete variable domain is GAGVSQSPSNKVTEKGKDVELRCDPISGHTALYWYRQSLGQGLEFLIYFQGNSAPDKSGLPSDRFSAERTGGSVSTLTIQRTQQEDSAVYLCASSTPGGPTYEQYFGPGTRLTVT.

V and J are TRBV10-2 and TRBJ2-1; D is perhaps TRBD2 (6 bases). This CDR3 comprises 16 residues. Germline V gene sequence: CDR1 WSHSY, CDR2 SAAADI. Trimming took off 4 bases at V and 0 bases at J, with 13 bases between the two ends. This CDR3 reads CASSVHLGSSYNEQFF. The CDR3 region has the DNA TGCGCCAGCAGTGTTCACCTCGGGAGCTCCTACAATGAGCAGTTCTTC.

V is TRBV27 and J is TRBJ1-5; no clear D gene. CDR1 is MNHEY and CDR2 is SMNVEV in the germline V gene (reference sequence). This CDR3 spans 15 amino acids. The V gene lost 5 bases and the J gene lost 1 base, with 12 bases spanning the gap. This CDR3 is CASSPYPGSNQPQHF. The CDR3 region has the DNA TGTGCCAGCAGTCCTTATCCGGGGAGCAATCAGCCCCAGCATTTT.

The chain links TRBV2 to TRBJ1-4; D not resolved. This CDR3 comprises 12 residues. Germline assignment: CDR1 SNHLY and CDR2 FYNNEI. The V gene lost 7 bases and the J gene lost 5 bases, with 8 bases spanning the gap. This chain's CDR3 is CASTVPNEKLFF. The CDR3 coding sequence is TGTGCCAGCACGGTCCCCAATGAAAAACTGTTTTTT.

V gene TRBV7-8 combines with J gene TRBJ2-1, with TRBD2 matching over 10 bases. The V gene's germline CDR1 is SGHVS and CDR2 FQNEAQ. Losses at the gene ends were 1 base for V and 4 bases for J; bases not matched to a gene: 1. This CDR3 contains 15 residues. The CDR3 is CASSLGAGGYNEQFF. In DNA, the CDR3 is TGTGCCAGCAGCTTAGGAGCGGGGGGGTACAATGAGCAGTTCTTC.

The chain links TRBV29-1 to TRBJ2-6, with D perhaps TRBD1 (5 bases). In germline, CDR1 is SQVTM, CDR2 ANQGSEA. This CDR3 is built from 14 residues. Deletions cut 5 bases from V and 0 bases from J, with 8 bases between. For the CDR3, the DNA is TGCAGCGTTCCGACAGCCTCTGGGGCCAACGTCCTGACTTTC. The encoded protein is CSVPTASGANVLTF.

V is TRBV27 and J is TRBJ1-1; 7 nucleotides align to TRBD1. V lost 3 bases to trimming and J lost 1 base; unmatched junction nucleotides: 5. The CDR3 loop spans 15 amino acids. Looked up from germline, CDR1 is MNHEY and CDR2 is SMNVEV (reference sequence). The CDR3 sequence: CASSFFRGANTEAFF. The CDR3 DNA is TGTGCCAGCAGTTTCTTCAGGGGGGCGAACACTGAAGCTTTCTTT.

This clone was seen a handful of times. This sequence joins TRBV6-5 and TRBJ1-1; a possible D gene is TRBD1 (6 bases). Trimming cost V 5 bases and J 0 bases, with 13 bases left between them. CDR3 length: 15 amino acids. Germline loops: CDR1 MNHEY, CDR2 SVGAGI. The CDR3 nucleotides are TGTGCCAGCAGTAGTAACAGGGTCATGAACACTGAAGCTTTCTTT. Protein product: CASSSNRVMNTEAFF.

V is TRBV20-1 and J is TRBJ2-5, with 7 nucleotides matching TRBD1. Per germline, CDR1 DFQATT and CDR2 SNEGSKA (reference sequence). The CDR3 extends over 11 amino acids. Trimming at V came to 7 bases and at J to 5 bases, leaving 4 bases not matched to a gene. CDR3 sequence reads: CSVGGEETQYF. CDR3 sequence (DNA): TGCAGTGTAGGGGGCGAGGAGACCCAGTACTTC.

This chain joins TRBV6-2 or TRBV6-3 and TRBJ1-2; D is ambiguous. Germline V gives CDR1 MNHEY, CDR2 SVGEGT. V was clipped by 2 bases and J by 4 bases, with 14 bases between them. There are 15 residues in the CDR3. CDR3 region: CASSYEVPATYGYTF. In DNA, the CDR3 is TGTGCCAGCAGTTACGAGGTCCCAGCAACCTATGGCTACACCTTC.

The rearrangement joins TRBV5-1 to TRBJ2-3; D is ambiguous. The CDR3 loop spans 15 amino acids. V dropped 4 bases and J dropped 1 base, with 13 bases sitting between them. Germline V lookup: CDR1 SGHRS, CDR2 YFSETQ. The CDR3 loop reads CASSPRVGGTDTQYF. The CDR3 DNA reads TGCGCCAGCAGCCCCCGGGTTGGCGGCACAGATACGCAGTATTTT.

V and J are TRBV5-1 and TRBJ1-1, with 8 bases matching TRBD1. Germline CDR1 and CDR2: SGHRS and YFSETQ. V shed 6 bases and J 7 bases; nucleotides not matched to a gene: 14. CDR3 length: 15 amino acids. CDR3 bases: TGCGCCAGCATCGCTGGACAGGGCCCCTGGGGTGAAGCTTTCTTT. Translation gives CASIAGQGPWGEAFF.

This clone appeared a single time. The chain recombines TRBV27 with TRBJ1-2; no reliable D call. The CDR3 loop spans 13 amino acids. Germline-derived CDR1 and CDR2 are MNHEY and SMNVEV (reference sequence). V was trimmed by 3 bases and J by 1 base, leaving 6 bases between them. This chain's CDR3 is CASSFNSNYGYTF. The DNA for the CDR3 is TGTGCCAGCAGTTTCAACAGTAACTATGGCTACACCTTC.

The CDR3 region is CASSQETGGLYNEQFF. The CDR3 DNA sequence: TGCGCCAGCAGCCAAGAGACGGGGGGGCTCTACAATGAGCAGTTCTTC. V usage is TRBV4-1 and J usage is TRBJ2-1, with 8 bases matching TRBD2. The CDR3 extends over 16 amino acids. V was clipped by 0 bases and J by 3 bases; unmatched bases: 4. The germline gives CDR1 MGHRA, CDR2 YSYEKL.

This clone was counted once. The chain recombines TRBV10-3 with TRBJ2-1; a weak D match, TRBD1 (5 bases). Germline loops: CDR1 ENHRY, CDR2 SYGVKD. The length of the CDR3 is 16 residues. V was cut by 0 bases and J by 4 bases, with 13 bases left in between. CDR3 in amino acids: CAISESGATGYNEQFF. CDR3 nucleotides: TGTGCCATCAGTGAGTCAGGGGCTACCGGATACAATGAGCAGTTCTTC.

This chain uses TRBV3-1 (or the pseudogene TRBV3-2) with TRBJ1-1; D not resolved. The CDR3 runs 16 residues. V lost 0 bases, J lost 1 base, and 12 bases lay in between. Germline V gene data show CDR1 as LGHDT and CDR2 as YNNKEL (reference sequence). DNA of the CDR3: TGTGCCAGCAGCCAAGATCGCGACCCTAGGAACACTGAAGCTTTCTTT. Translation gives CASSQDRDPRNTEAFF.